This T cell receptor (beta chain) was identified in a study of cytomegalovirus exposure and HLA in healthy donors. As for this clone: Its specificity is not known.

Trimming stripped 4 bases from V and 4 bases from J, with 5 bases between. CDR1 DFQATT and CDR2 SNEGSKA come from the germline V gene (reference sequence). CDR3 length: 11 amino acids. 13 Jbeta primers and 60 Vbeta primers were used for the PCR. TCRdb's table, derived via immunoSEQ multiplex PCR, lists solely in-frame clones and lacks some. The sample carries 55,000 to 80,000 clones, 65% to 80% recorded once. Points from the study as a whole: When analyzed later, a missense DCLRE1C variant was found to be linked to TCR beta V- and J-gene trimming. Most of the CMV-associated TCR beta chains (in a later analysis) appeared to be HLA-restricted.

The rearrangement uses TRBV20-1 and TRBJ2-1; the D is unclear. Sequenced input: PBMCs. This receptor was obtained from a man aged 40-49 years in good health and CMV-seropositive. Here the CDR3 reads CSATQYNEQFF. The CDR3 nucleotides are TGCAGTGCTACGCAGTACAATGAGCAGTTCTTC.